Listed here is a single TCR beta chain. Antigen: not known. The data were produced by immunoSEQ multiplex PCR, yet TCRdb's version contains in-frame clones alone and is incomplete. Among hundreds of thousands of clones listed, roughly 90% were seen once. The data were taken from a study of Ad26.COV2.S vaccination and SARS-CoV-2 variants. Study-wide findings and caveats: There was reportedly substantial breadth in spike-specific CD8+ and CD4+ T cell responses after vaccination. Breadth measured for non-spike TCRs was similar across vaccine and placebo recipients.

As for treatment: 15 to 20 received Ad26.COV2.S at low or high dose, single or two shots; 5 received placebo; per-sample allocation not given. The samples date from day 63 after the first vaccine or placebo injection. The receptor was isolated from a person between 18 and 60 years old who received the Ad26.COV2.S COVID-19 vaccine or a placebo. The material was peripheral blood, obtained in a trial of Ad26.COV2.S vaccine versus placebo.

The CDR3 spells CASKVISGLSSYNEQFF. As DNA, the CDR3 is TGCGCCAGCAAGGTTATTAGCGGATTAAGCTCCTACAATGAGCAGTTCTTC. The chain employs TRBV10-2 and TRBJ2-1; D may be TRBD2 (6 bases). V lost 7 bases and J 0 bases, leaving 19 bases between the germline ends. CDR1 WSHSY and CDR2 SAAADI come from the germline V gene. The CDR3 totals 17 residues.